This is a list of T cell receptor beta chains from one sample in a study of T cells after posttransplantation cyclophosphamide. Profiling relied on immunoSEQ multiplex PCR, and the TCRdb table lists in-frame clones only, not all of them. The sample yields around 22,000 clones, around 85% seen once. The sequences come from PBMCs, collected after allogeneic stem cell transplant with posttransplant cyclophosphamide. Receptors originate from a female patient aged 30 to 45 who received an allogeneic stem cell transplant from an unrelated donor, was CMV-positive, and had no GVHD. Some T cells may be graft donor cells. Each CDR3 is given with its conserved first and last residue. The D gene is left open where the match is weak. Expanded clones get a size class; other rows say once, few or many, or leave the size out.

cdr3_nt cdr3_aa j_call cdr3_length clone_size v_call d_call
TGTGCCAGCAGCTCGAGGTCAGGGGCCAGAAACACCGGGGAGCTGTTTTTT CASSSRSGARNTGELFF TRBJ2-2 17 . TRBV11-1 .
TGTGCCAGCAGTCCTCCGGGACAGGGGAGGGAGGAGGAGCTGTTTTTT CASSPPGQGREEELFF TRBJ2-2 16 . TRBV28 TRBD1
TGTGCCAGCAGTTGGACAGGGAGAGACGAGCAGTACTTC CASSWTGRDEQYF TRBJ2-7 13 . TRBV6-1 TRBD1
TGTGCCAGTAGAGATGACAGGGGGAGAGTAAATGGCTACACCTTC CASRDDRGRVNGYTF TRBJ1-2 15 . TRBV19 TRBD1
TGTGCCACCAGACAGTCTAATTCACCCCTCCACTTT CATRQSNSPLHF TRBJ1-6 12 . TRBV6-5 .
TGTGCCAGCAGTGCGGGAATCGGCGGCTACACCTTC CASSAGIGGYTF TRBJ1-2 12 once TRBV6-1 .
TGTGCCAGCAGCTCCCGAGGAGGGAAAGGGAACACCGGGGAGCTGTTTTTT CASSSRGGKGNTGELFF TRBJ2-2 17 . TRBV7-9 .
TGTGCCAGCAGTGAACGGGTTATGACTGAAGCTTTCTTT CASSERVMTEAFF TRBJ1-1 13 once TRBV6-1 .
TGTGCCAGCAGCCCTCTAGCTAATGAGCAGTTCTTC CASSPLANEQFF TRBJ2-1 12 . TRBV7-9 .
TGTGCCAGCAGCCCTTCCGATACTAGCGGGGGGCTCCAAGAGACCCAGTACTTC CASSPSDTSGGLQETQYF TRBJ2-5 18 . TRBV7-2 TRBD2
TGTGCCATCAGAGTAGCGGGCGACAATGAGCAGTTCTTC CAIRVAGDNEQFF TRBJ2-1 13 once TRBV10-3 TRBD2
TGTGCCAGCTCTCAGAGTGGACAAGACGAGCAGTACTTC CASSQSGQDEQYF TRBJ2-7 13 . TRBV18 .
TGTGCCAGCAGCTTTGCTGTGGGGGGGCCCGAGACCCAGTACTTC CASSFAVGGPETQYF TRBJ2-5 15 . TRBV7-6 .
TGTGCCAGCAGCTTAGGACAGGGCGTCTGGGAGACCCAGTACTTC CASSLGQGVWETQYF TRBJ2-5 15 . TRBV7-9 TRBD1
TGTGCCAGCAGTTTATCGGACTCTAGCGAGCAGTACTTC CASSLSDSSEQYF TRBJ2-7 13 . TRBV27 .
TGTGCCATCGGCCGCCACAGGGCTCAGGGGCCCCTCCACTTT CAIGRHRAQGPLHF TRBJ1-6 14 . TRBV6-5 .
TGTGCCAGCAGTGATTACGGGAGGGAGACCCAGTACTTC CASSDYGRETQYF TRBJ2-5 13 . TRBV2 TRBD2
TGCGCCAGCAGGTTGCTCACGGGTGACGACACAGATACGCAGTATTTT CASRLLTGDDTDTQYF TRBJ2-3 16 . TRBV5-1 .
TGTGCCAGCAGGAACGTAGGACAGGGGGCGCGGGGCTACACCTTC CASRNVGQGARGYTF TRBJ1-2 15 . TRBV6-5 TRBD1